This T cell receptor (beta chain) was captured by sequencing in a study of human T cells and chemical hapten exposure (dated by TCRdb to about 2021). Background for the entire study: For sensitization, 2% DPC in acetone was applied to an approximately 2 cm by approximately 2 cm area of upper inner arm skin. Patients additionally received weekly therapeutic DPC doses to the scalp throughout the roughly 25-week study period. Patch testing was performed on the upper back with Finn chambers containing 0.01% DPC, and the patch tests were scored after 6 days according to International Contact Dermatitis Research Group standards. The mostly female patient cohort included alopecia areata with under or over 50% scalp involvement, alopecia totalis and alopecia universalis. Libraries were pooled for sequencing, and variation in per-sample TCR yields was attributed mainly to small differences in library volumes within the pool. The study tracked peripheral blood TCR repertoire changes in vivo during primary and secondary sensitization to the hapten diphenylcyclopropenone (DPC) in alopecia patients. Blood was sampled from patients pre-sensitization (week 0) and at 2, 6 and about 24 weeks after DPC sensitization. Around 29 alopecia patients provided blood for TCR sequencing at one to four time points (pre-sensitization, 2, 6 and 24 weeks). Overall study results and their limits: All patients had alopecia, a presumed autoimmune disease, so their immune response might differ from that of healthy individuals. A positive correlation was found between the number of PT1 expanded TCRs and patch test score, with significance reached at thresholds 8, 16 and 32 but not 4. Significantly more large CDR3 similarity clusters were formed by expanded TCRs than by pre-sensitization or healthy control sets, consistent with antigen-driven responses. After repeated subsampling, the strength of the expansion versus patch-test correlation and the threshold at which it became significant changed. DPC sensitization did not change the number of TCRs with a frequency above 1 in 1000, and there was no evidence of changes in global repertoire structure.

Interpreted using the paper, the time point label stands for: patch test 1, 2 weeks after DPC sensitization. The treatment or condition label, read with the paper, signifies: therapeutic diphenylcyclopropenone sensitization with weekly scalp DPC. Blood at each patch-test visit was drawn before the patch test was applied. Patients were eligible if aged 18 to 70, diagnosed with alopecia and judged suitable for DPC therapy, and pregnant patients were excluded. Total RNA was isolated from unfractionated whole blood collected in Tempus Blood RNA tubes. The receptor library was made with RACE. Instrument on record: NextSeq 500. During library preparation, unique molecular identifiers were attached to individual cDNA molecules so that TCRs could be counted in a quantitative, reproducible way. For every blood RNA sample, sequencing covered both the TCR alpha and TCR beta chains. As for the authors' bioinformatics: A median of roughly 100,000 TCRs per sample was observed, with a range of 23,224 to 690,600. V, J and CDR3 annotation of the TCR reads was carried out using the Decombinator software suite. For PS versus PT1 abundance plots, all samples were subsampled to the same number of TCRs (28,000). TCRs were defined as expanded if absent before sensitization and observed at least eight times at the 2-week time point. TCRdb trimmed the raw reads at Q25, called clones with MiXCR and kept productive beta chains. CDR3 protein sequences are deduplicated, and each keeps its most common genes and DNA. TCRdb assigned the V and J calls; the authors' analysis was not used. The sample has under 450,000 distinct CDR3 sequences on record, 4% to 5.5% of them singletons. The ten largest clones capture around 2.3% of the sample.

Points on this clonotype: Its recognized antigen is unknown. No qualities accompany the bases; no much larger clone lies one base away.

The receptor was derived from a woman between 45 and 65 years old with alopecia areata. Some clones in this sample may be carry-over from other donors' samples. The specimen was whole blood, collected in connection with sensitization to the hapten diphenylcyclopropenone (DPC).

This receptor carries the CDR3 CASSQGFGLAGGVSYEQYF. The nucleotide sequence reads as follows: TGTGCCAGCAGCCAAGGATTCGGACTAGCGGGAGGGGTCTCCTACGAGCAGTACTTC. This receptor chain uses TRBV3-1 and TRBJ2-7; 15 bases in the middle match TRBD2. The germline V gene (reference sequence) specifies LGHDT as CDR1 and YNNKEL as CDR2. The germline V end is reduced by 1 base and the J end by 0 bases; junction bases left unmatched: 7. The CDR3 spans 19 residues, from the cysteine through the phenylalanine. The entry retains the CDR3 DNA only, 57 bases that are in frame from base 1.